This TCR beta chain was recorded in a study of blood T cell repertoires in COVID-19. About the study: The analysed material was cDNA or gDNA that came from T cells, B-cell-depleted T cells, or PBMCs.

CDR1 and CDR2 (germline): SEHNR, FQNEAQ (reference sequence). With V trimmed by 5 bases and J by 1 base, 5 bases remained unmatched. The CDR3 contains 15 residues. Original methodology: It was from reference gene primer amplification that nucleated cell counts were estimated. Profiled with immunoSEQ multiplex PCR; TCRdb holds only in-frame clones, not every one. V, J and clone size were drawn from that table, and D and trimming were deduced from the DNA. The sample consists of approximately 100,000 clones, roughly four fifths of them appearing once. Specimen: peripheral blood. The clonotype was recovered from a man aged 55 to 70 with acute or convalescent COVID-19. V gene TRBV7-9 combines with J gene TRBJ2-1, with TRBD2 matching 7 bases. Here the CDR3 DNA reads TGTGCCAGCAGCCCAGGACTAGGGTCCTACAATGAGCAGTTCTTC. Translation gives CASSPGLGSYNEQFF.